The 32 T cell receptor beta chains presented below share a single source sample, sequenced in a study of blood T cells in healthy people across ages. For the second PCR, which ran for about 6 to 11 cycles, a sample-barcoded 5' primer and a J-beta primer mix were used. TCRdb re-derived calls from the 5' RACE reads in MiXCR, one entry per CDR3 protein. The sample holds about 580,000 distinct CDR3 sequences, 40% to 55% seen once. The sample taken for sequencing was blood. Every receptor here comes from a man older than 75 in good health.

This chain joins TRBV3-1 and TRBJ2-1, with D tentatively TRBD2 (5 bases). The CDR3 consists of 13 residues. V lost 4 bases to trimming and J lost 9 bases, with 13 bases between them. Germline V gene sequence: CDR1 LGHDT, CDR2 YNNKEL (reference sequence). This chain's CDR3 is CASSPISGTEQFF. In nucleotides, the CDR3 is TGTGCCAGCAGCCCTATCTCGGGAACTGAGCAGTTCTTC.

This clonotype turned up a few times. The chain links TRBV20-1 to TRBJ2-7; 8 bases are a match to TRBD2. The CDR3 consists of 13 residues. Germline V CDR1 and CDR2: DFQATT, SNEGSKA (reference sequence). Losses at the gene ends were 6 bases for V and 0 bases for J; bases not matched to a gene: 4. The CDR3 nucleotides read TGCAGTGCCATTAGCGGGACCTCCTACGAGCAGTACTTC. Its protein product is CSAISGTSYEQYF.

The chain uses TRBV29-1 and TRBJ2-4; possibly TRBD1 for D (5 bases). This CDR3 has 13 amino acids. V was cut by 7 bases and J by 0 bases, with 10 bases left in between. Germline CDR1 and CDR2: SQVTM and ANQGSEA. For the CDR3, the DNA is TGCAGCGCAACAGGCTTAGCCAAAAACATTCAGTACTTC. Amino acids: CSATGLAKNIQYF. The whole variable domain, filled in from reference TRBV29-1 and TRBJ2-4, reads SAVISQKPSRDICQRGTSLTIQCQVDSQVTMMFWYRQQPGQSLTLIATANQGSEATYESGFVIDKFPISRPNLTFSTLTVSNMSPEDSSIYLCSATGLAKNIQYFGAGTRLSVL.

J is TRBJ2-1 and V is TRBV10-3; 9 positions match TRBD1. Trimming removed 4 bases from V and 7 bases from J; junction bases left unmatched: 8. Germline values: CDR1 ENHRY, CDR2 SYGVKD. The CDR3 covers 15 residues. For the CDR3, the DNA is TGTGCCATCAGTGTTAAGGGACAGGGAGGGAATGAGCAGTTCTTC. Translation gives CAISVKGQGGNEQFF.

The V gene is TRBV6-2 or TRBV6-3, the J gene TRBJ1-2; D call uncertain. In germline, CDR1 is MNHEY, CDR2 SVGEGT. Trimming shortened V by 6 bases and J by 7 bases, and 15 bases separated the two germline ends. CDR3 size: 13 residues. CDR3 sequence (DNA): TGTGCCAGCAGCCTACCGTACAGATCTGGCTACACCTTC. It encodes CASSLPYRSGYTF.

The CDR3 protein is CASSLGAGREGHSYNEQFF. CDR3 DNA sequence: TGTGCCAGCAGCTTAGGGGCGGGACGGGAGGGCCACTCCTACAATGAGCAGTTCTTC. The chain joins TRBV7-8 to TRBJ2-1, with 8 positions matching TRBD2. The V and J ends lost 1 base and 0 bases, in that order; junction bases with no gene match: 11. The germline gives CDR1 SGHVS, CDR2 FQNEAQ. This CDR3 contains 19 residues.

This clonotype came up a few times. The chain links TRBV9 to TRBJ2-5; the D gene is possibly TRBD1 (6 bases). V was clipped by 4 bases and J by 3 bases, with 13 bases between them. Per the germline V gene, CDR1 is SGDLS and CDR2 is YYNGEE. The CDR3 loop spans 14 amino acids. The CDR3 DNA follows: TGTGCCAGCAGCCCCCGTAGGGGGAAAGAGACCCAGTACTTC. Translated, it gives CASSPRRGKETQYF.

This clonotype appeared a few times. The chain employs TRBV12-3 or TRBV12-4 and TRBJ2-1, with no clear D. The V end was cut by 3 bases, the J end by 0 bases, with 9 bases between. The CDR3 covers 15 residues. The CDR3 nucleotides read TGTGCCAGCAGTTTCGGAGTTAGCTCCTACAATGAGCAGTTCTTC. It translates to CASSFGVSSYNEQFF.

The chain couples TRBV4-3 to TRBJ2-3; the match to TRBD2 covers 10 bases. J lost 6 bases, V lost 0 bases, and 9 bases had no gene match. Germline CDR1 LGHNA, CDR2 YSLEER. The CDR3 runs 17 residues. CDR3 residues: CASSQDPAGGEMDTQYF. Here the CDR3 DNA reads TGCGCCAGCAGCCAAGACCCAGCGGGGGGGGAAATGGATACGCAGTATTTT.

The genes are TRBV7-9 and TRBJ2-5; 7 bases line up with TRBD1. The germline CDR1 and CDR2 sequences are SEHNR and FQNEAQ (reference sequence). This CDR3 is built from 16 residues. J was trimmed by 5 bases and V by 1 base; bases with no gene match: 10. The chain's CDR3 is CASSLERGPTGETQYF. The CDR3 bases are TGTGCCAGCAGCTTAGAGAGAGGACCGACAGGGGAGACCCAGTACTTC.

There are a few counts of this clonotype. It may be a read error: a sequence one base away is much more abundant. CDR3 in DNA: TGCAGCGCCCTTAGCTGGGTTAGCGACTTGAGGAATGAGCAGTTCTTC. It yields the protein CSALSWVSDLRNEQFF. The chain carries TRBV29-1 and TRBJ2-1, with a tentative D call TRBD2 (5 bases). This CDR3 is 16 amino acids long. Trimming left V 7 bases short and J 7 bases short, with 26 bases between. Per germline, CDR1 SQVTM and CDR2 ANQGSEA.

The chain recombines TRBV2 with TRBJ2-3; D possibly uses TRBD1 or TRBD2 (5 bases each). This CDR3 has 14 residues. Germline V gene data show CDR1 as SNHLY and CDR2 as FYNNEI. Trimming left V 8 bases short and J 5 bases short, with 17 bases between. The CDR3 reads CASQTGRGEDTQYF. The CDR3 DNA reads TGTGCCAGCCAAACGGGGAGAGGGGAAGATACGCAGTATTTT. The full variable domain, with the rest looked up from reference TRBV2 and TRBJ2-3, is EPEVTQTPSHQVTQMGQEVILRCVPISNHLYFYWYRQILGQKVEFLVSFYNNEISEKSEIFDDQFSVERPDGSNFTLKIRSTKLEDSAMYFCASQTGRGEDTQYFGPGTRLTVL.

The chain has TRBV10-3 and TRBJ1-1; D may be TRBD1 (6 bases). This CDR3 is 12 amino acids long. Germline V gene data show CDR1 as ENHRY and CDR2 as SYGVKD. Trimming shortened V by 7 bases and J by 4 bases, and 10 bases separated the two germline ends. The CDR3 bases are TGTGCCATCAAACAGGGTAGCACTGAAGCTTTCTTT. Protein product: CAIKQGSTEAFF.

The chain uses TRBV6-5 and TRBJ2-5, with D unclear. This CDR3 contains 14 residues. V lost 0 bases and J 1 base, leaving 6 bases between the germline ends. The germline CDR1 and CDR2 sequences are MNHEY and SVGAGI. CDR3 DNA sequence: TGTGCCAGCAGTTACTCTAGATTCCAAGAGACCCAGTACTTC. Amino acid sequence: CASSYSRFQETQYF.

This rearrangement joins TRBV7-9 to TRBJ1-2; 9 bases agree with TRBD1. After removal of 5 bases from V and 12 bases from J, the junction contained 10 bases not matched to a gene. Germline V lookup: CDR1 SEHNR, CDR2 FQNEAQ (reference sequence). The CDR3 length is 13 residues. The CDR3 reads CASSLKQGAGHTF. The CDR3 coding sequence is TGTGCCAGCAGCCTAAAACAGGGGGCAGGCCACACCTTC.

This clonotype was observed a few times. V gene TRBV7-2 combines with J gene TRBJ2-4; D unclear. Near its end, the DNA agrees better with TRBJ2-7, so the J call may be wrong. The germline gives CDR1 SGHTA, CDR2 FQGNSA. The CDR3 is made up of 14 amino acids. The CDR3: CASSLGQVFNEQYF. The CDR3 DNA reads TGTGCCAGCAGCTTAGGTCAGGTTTTTAACGAGCAGTACTTC.

The genes are TRBV29-1 and TRBJ2-1; tentative D call: TRBD2 (7 bases). Trimming left V 0 bases short and J 6 bases short, with 15 bases between. There are 15 residues in the CDR3. The germline V gene encodes CDR1 SQVTM and CDR2 ANQGSEA. The CDR3 region has the DNA TGCAGCGTTGAAGATGGGGGGGGGCACTTCAATGAGCAGTTCTTC. This gives the protein CSVEDGGGHFNEQFF.

Comment on this clonotype: One end of the junction is discordant with germline, which a read error may explain. The chain uses TRBV7-2 and TRBJ2-3; either TRBD1 or TRBD2 may supply D (7 bases each). This CDR3 region has 14 residues. Germline assignment: CDR1 SGHTA and CDR2 FQGNSA. This CDR3 is CASSLVGGTDTKYF. DNA of the CDR3: TGTGCCAGCAGCTTAGTGGGAGGGACAGATACGAAGTATTTT.

This clonotype was seen a handful of times. The V and J genes are TRBV6-5 and TRBJ1-5; 10 bases agree with TRBD1. Losses at the gene ends were 4 bases for V and 6 bases for J; bases not matched to a gene: 6. Germline assignment: CDR1 MNHEY and CDR2 SVGAGI. This CDR3 has 15 amino acids. CDR3: CASSLTGGRGQPQHF. Written as DNA, the CDR3 is TGTGCCAGCAGTTTGACAGGGGGCCGGGGTCAGCCCCAGCATTTT.

The chain recombines TRBV7-2 with TRBJ2-1; 11 bases map to TRBD2. Germline CDR1 and CDR2: SGHTA and FQGNSA. This CDR3 spans 18 amino acids. V shed 1 base and J 2 bases; nucleotides not matched to a gene: 7. The CDR3 sequence: CASSLGGISGRAYNEQFF. In nucleotides, the CDR3 is TGTGCCAGCAGCTTAGGAGGGATTAGCGGGAGGGCCTACAATGAGCAGTTCTTC. Complete variable domain (other parts from reference TRBV7-2 and TRBJ2-1): GAGVSQSPSNKVTEKGKDVELRCDPISGHTALYWYRQSLGQGLEFLIYFQGNSAPDKSGLPSDRFSAERTGGSVSTLTIQRTQQEDSAVYLCASSLGGISGRAYNEQFFGPGTRLTVL.

Note on this clonotype: The junction departs from the called germline gene at one end, perhaps through a read error. The chain is built from TRBV6-5 and TRBJ1-2; D gene unclear. This CDR3 has 15 residues. CDR1 MNHEY and CDR2 SVGAGI come from the germline V gene. The CDR3 sequence: CASSNSLGFLYGYTF. Here the CDR3 DNA reads TGTGCCAGCAGTAACTCCCTGGGATTCTTATATGGCTACACCTTC.

This clonotype occurred a few times. The chain has TRBV9 and TRBJ2-7, with D possibly being TRBD1 (6 bases). This CDR3 has 14 residues. CDR1 and CDR2 (germline): SGDLS, YYNGEE. V dropped 3 bases and J dropped 2 bases, with 12 bases sitting between them. The CDR3 DNA sequence: TGTGCCAGCAGCGACACAGGGCCTACCTACGAGCAGTACTTC. Translated: CASSDTGPTYEQYF.

This clonotype was observed many times. The chain has TRBV7-2 and TRBJ2-7, with D possibly being TRBD2 (5 bases). This CDR3 region has 12 residues. Germline assignment: CDR1 SGHTA and CDR2 FQGNSA. Trimming removed 6 bases at V and 4 bases at J, with 10 bases between. The CDR3 nucleotides read TGTGCCAGCAGTTTAACTAGGTACGAGCAGTACTTC. Translated: CASSLTRYEQYF. Complete variable domain (other parts from reference TRBV7-2 and TRBJ2-7): GAGVSQSPSNKVTEKGKDVELRCDPISGHTALYWYRQSLGQGLEFLIYFQGNSAPDKSGLPSDRFSAERTGGSVSTLTIQRTQQEDSAVYLCASSLTRYEQYFGPGTRLTVT.

This chain uses TRBV7-2 with TRBJ1-1; TRBD1 matches 7 bases. There are 15 residues in the CDR3. CDR1 SGHTA and CDR2 FQGNSA come from the germline V gene. The V segment lost 5 bases and the J segment 0 bases; nucleotides outside the gene matches: 6. In nucleotides, the CDR3 is TGTGCCAGCAGCCCCGCCGGGACAGTGAACACTGAAGCTTTCTTT. This sequence encodes CASSPAGTVNTEAFF.

The CDR3 reads CSASGGYNEQFF. In DNA, the CDR3 is TGCAGTGCTAGTGGGGGATACAATGAGCAGTTCTTC. The chain recombines TRBV20-1 with TRBJ2-1; D is tentatively TRBD1 or TRBD2 (5 bases each). CDR3 size: 12 residues. V was trimmed by 3 bases and J by 4 bases, leaving 7 bases between them. CDR1 is DFQATT and CDR2 is SNEGSKA in the germline V gene (reference sequence).

The V gene is TRBV6-5, the J gene TRBJ1-1, with TRBD1 matching 7 bases. The CDR3 runs to 14 residues. CDR1 is MNHEY, CDR2 SVGAGI, per germline. J gave up 0 bases and V 6 bases, and 4 bases lay outside the gene matches. The CDR3 here is CASRNRGVNTEAFF. The CDR3 region has the DNA TGTGCCAGCAGGAACAGGGGCGTGAACACTGAAGCTTTCTTT.

This clonotype was counted between two and nine times. The chain carries TRBV5-1 and TRBJ2-1; 12 positions match TRBD2. The CDR3 length is 17 residues. Germline V gene lookup returns CDR1 SGHRS and CDR2 YFSETQ. V lost 0 bases, J lost 4 bases, and 5 bases stayed unmatched. The CDR3 reads CASSLETSGGYYNEQFF. CDR3 coding DNA: TGCGCCAGCAGCTTGGAAACTAGCGGGGGGTATTACAATGAGCAGTTCTTC.

With respect to this clonotype: Relative to the germline gene, one junction end is altered; a read error may explain this. V usage is TRBV4-2 and J usage is TRBJ2-7; D is unclear. CDR1 and CDR2 from the germline V gene are LGHNA and YNFKEQ. The CDR3 extends over 14 amino acids. The CDR3, as DNA: TGTACCAGCAGCCAAGTAGGTCAGTTCTACGAGCAGTACTTC. Translated, it gives CTSSQVGQFYEQYF.

The chain uses TRBV20-1 and TRBJ1-1; D remains unclear. This CDR3 spans 14 amino acids. Trimming cost V 6 bases and J 11 bases, with 25 bases left between them. The germline V gene has CDR1 DFQATT and CDR2 SNEGSKA (reference sequence). The CDR3 spells CSAGGETRSPRAFF. The CDR3, as DNA: TGCAGTGCCGGCGGGGAAACTCGATCCCCGAGGGCTTTCTTT.

This clonotype was seen more than once but under ten times. J is TRBJ2-3 and V is TRBV12-5; 9 bases are shared with TRBD2. This CDR3 comprises 18 residues. CDR1 and CDR2 (germline): LGHNT, FRNRAP. V lost 5 bases to trimming and J lost 4 bases; unmatched junction nucleotides: 16. In nucleotides, the CDR3 is TGTGCTAGTGGTGCCAGTTGGCGGGGGGGCCCGGTCGCAGATACGCAGTATTTT. Its protein is CASGASWRGGPVADTQYF.

The CDR3 sequence is CASSDRGGTYGYTF. In DNA form, the CDR3 reads TGTGCCAGCAGTGACAGGGGGGGTACCTATGGCTACACCTTC. J is TRBJ1-2 and V is TRBV6-5; 9 bases agree with TRBD1. V trimming: 5 bases; J trimming: 4 bases; junction bases outside the gene matches: 5. The length of the CDR3 is 14 residues. CDR1 and CDR2 from the germline V gene are MNHEY and SVGAGI.

The chain employs TRBV20-1 and TRBJ2-1, with 16 bases aligning to TRBD2. Germline CDR1 reads DFQATT; CDR2 reads SNEGSKA (reference sequence). V dropped 0 bases and J dropped 7; count of bases not matched to a gene: 12. This CDR3 has 19 amino acids. For the CDR3, the DNA is TGCAGTGCTAGAGACTTTAAGGGACTAGCGGGAGGGCCGGGTAATGAGCAGTTCTTC. Protein sequence: CSARDFKGLAGGPGNEQFF.